Listed below are T cell receptor beta chains from one sample, sequenced in a study of T-cell memory formation after mild COVID-19. In TCRdb, the 5' RACE reads were re-called with MiXCR into one record per CDR3 protein. The sample shows roughly 620,000 distinct CDR3 sequences, approximately 18% of them seen only once. Sequenced: PBMCs or a T cell subset sorted from them (not recorded which). The receptor source for this set is an adult woman who had mild COVID-19 (a few samples of this study predate the infection). Cell type and time point are not known. The CDR3 runs from the conserved cysteine through the conserved F or W. D genes are given only for firm matches. Not all rows give a size; the values are once, few, many and, for expanded clones, a class.

j_call,d_call,clone_size,v_call,cdr3_aa,cdr3_nt
TRBJ2-1,-,-,TRBV27,CASTEAGEYNEQFF,TGTGCCAGCACCGAGGCAGGTGAATACAATGAGCAGTTCTTC
TRBJ2-7,TRBD2,-,TRBV20-1,CSASVAGFTYEQYF,TGCAGTGCTAGTGTAGCGGGGTTCACCTACGAGCAGTACTTC
TRBJ2-7,-,-,TRBV11-2,CASSTPRLWGLLHESTHEQYF,TGTGCCAGCAGCACCCCCCGGCTCTGGGGACTCTTACACGAGTCAACCCACGAGCAGTACTTC
TRBJ1-2,TRBD1,once,TRBV3-1,CASSQGAGDSNYGYTF,TGTGCCAGCAGCCAAGGGGCTGGGGACAGTAACTATGGCTACACCTTC
TRBJ2-1,TRBD2,few,TRBV7-2,CASSLVGTSGSSYNEQFF,TGTGCCAGCAGCTTAGTAGGGACTAGCGGGAGCTCCTACAATGAGCAGTTCTTC
TRBJ2-1,-,few,TRBV5-1,CASSLNPLSYNEQFF,TGCGCCAGCAGCTTGAATCCTCTCTCCTACAATGAGCAGTTCTTC
TRBJ2-2,-,-,TRBV28,CATSGRDSNTGELFF,TGTGCCACCTCGGGACGGGACTCGAACACCGGGGAGCTGTTTTTT
TRBJ1-6,TRBD1,-,TRBV6-6,CASSQAADRVYSPLHF,TGTGCCAGCAGTCAAGCGGCGGACAGGGTCTATTCACCCCTCCACTTT
TRBJ2-6,-,-,TRBV24-1,CATSGAALAPSGANVLTF,TGTGCCACCAGTGGGGCGGCCCTCGCCCCTTCTGGGGCCAACGTCCTGACTTTC
TRBJ2-2,-,-,TRBV5-1,CATIEGLGGELFF,TGCGCCACCATAGAGGGATTGGGCGGGGAGCTGTTTTTT
TRBJ1-2,-,-,TRBV7-9,CASSPRRDVSYGYTF,TGTGCCAGCAGCCCAAGGCGGGACGTGAGCTATGGCTACACCTTC
TRBJ1-1,-,few,TRBV29-1,CSVAFSAGARTEAFF,TGCAGCGTTGCCTTCTCGGCCGGGGCGAGGACTGAAGCTTTCTTT
TRBJ1-1,TRBD1,-,TRBV7-2,CASLQGASTEAFF,TGTGCCAGCCTCCAGGGGGCGAGCACTGAAGCTTTCTTT
TRBJ2-2,-,-,TRBV4-2,CASSVLMAGELFF,TGTGCCAGCAGCGTACTAATGGCCGGGGAGCTGTTTTTT
TRBJ1-1,-,few,TRBV7-2,CASSLLAQRNTEAFF,TGTGCCAGCAGCTTATTGGCACAGCGGAACACTGAAGCTTTCTTT
TRBJ1-6,-,few,TRBV18,CASSPTQGVNSPLHF,TGTGCCAGCTCACCAACACAGGGTGTGAATTCACCCCTCCACTTT
TRBJ1-1,-,few,TRBV6-2/TRBV6-3,CASSLQGIPEAFF,TGTGCCAGCAGCCTACAGGGAATCCCTGAAGCTTTCTTT
TRBJ2-1,-,few,TRBV6-5,CASSYARGEQFF,TGTGCCAGCAGTTACGCCCGAGGGGAGCAGTTCTTC
TRBJ2-3,TRBD1,-,TRBV27,CASSLGTGRTDTQYF,TGTGCCAGCAGTCTCGGGACAGGGAGGACAGATACGCAGTATTTT
TRBJ1-1,TRBD1,few,TRBV4-3,CASSLTGTGTEAFF,TGCGCCAGCAGCCTAACCGGGACAGGGACTGAAGCTTTCTTT
TRBJ2-1,TRBD2,-,TRBV4-3,CASSQAPSSAGGQNEQFF,TGCGCCAGCAGCCAAGCCCCTAGTTCAGCGGGAGGTCAGAATGAGCAGTTCTTC
TRBJ1-5,-,-,TRBV18,CASSPSGSSSNQPQHF,TGTGCCAGCTCACCATCGGGATCGTCGAGCAATCAGCCCCAGCATTTT